This is a list of T cell receptor beta chains from one sample in a study of human T cells and chemical hapten exposure. TCRdb reprocessed the RACE reads via MiXCR and lists one record per CDR3 protein. This table holds under 150,000 distinct CDR3 sequences, about 12% found once. Sequencing used whole blood, obtained in connection with sensitization to the hapten diphenylcyclopropenone (DPC). Source of these receptors: a woman aged 45-59 years with alopecia areata. Some clones in this sample may be carry-over from other donors' samples. Both conserved end residues are part of each CDR3. A D gene is named only where the DNA matches it firmly. The size field is filled for only some rows; it gives once, few, many or a size class.

v_call	cdr3_length	clone_size	j_call	d_call	cdr3_aa	cdr3_nt
TRBV18	17	many	TRBJ1-1	TRBD1	CASSPLSSTGEWAEAFF	TGTGCCAGCTCACCACTTTCGTCGACAGGGGAGTGGGCTGAAGCTTTCTTT
TRBV12-5	13	many	TRBJ2-1	NA	CASGLVNYNEQFF	TGTGCTAGTGGTTTGGTGAACTACAATGAGCAGTTCTTC
TRBV7-9	15	few	TRBJ1-6	NA	CASSLQGQLNSPLHF	TGTGCCAGCAGCTTACAAGGACAGCTTAATTCACCCCTCCACTTT
TRBV18	14	many	TRBJ1-1	NA	CASSPPNGNTEAFF	TGTGCCAGCTCACCACCGAACGGTAACACTGAAGCTTTCTTT
TRBV20-1	12	NA	TRBJ1-2	NA	CSASQFSYGYTF	TGCAGTGCTAGTCAGTTCAGTTATGGCTACACCTTC
TRBV27	16	NA	TRBJ2-1	TRBD2	CASSLSTSGGRNEQFF	TGTGCCAGCAGTTTATCAACTAGCGGGGGCCGCAATGAGCAGTTCTTC
TRBV7-9	13	NA	TRBJ1-2	NA	CASSPSRGYGYTF	TGTGCCAGCAGCCCTTCGAGGGGCTATGGCTACACCTTC
TRBV14	15	NA	TRBJ1-2	NA	CASSQLSTTNYGYTF	TGTGCCAGCAGCCAACTCTCAACAACTAACTATGGCTACACCTTC
TRBV7-8	17	NA	TRBJ2-1	NA	CASSLRSGSHSYNEQFF	TGTGCCAGCAGCTTGCGGAGCGGGTCTCACTCCTACAATGAGCAGTTCTTC
TRBV28	13	few	TRBJ1-2	NA	CASSLYLNYGYTF	TGTGCCAGCAGTTTATATCTGAACTATGGCTACACCTTC
TRBV6-2/TRBV6-3	15	many	TRBJ2-5	TRBD1	CASSQPTGIQETQYF	TGTGCCAGCAGCCAACCGACAGGGATCCAAGAGACCCAGTACTTC
TRBV5-1	12	NA	TRBJ2-1	NA	CASAAPGFEQFF	TGCGCCAGCGCTGCCCCGGGGTTTGAGCAGTTCTTC
TRBV4-1	12	NA	TRBJ2-3	NA	CASSHPFDTQYF	TGCGCCAGCAGCCATCCCTTTGATACGCAGTATTTT
TRBV6-6	12	many	TRBJ2-5	NA	CASSYGQETQYF	TGTGCCAGCAGTTATGGCCAGGAGACCCAGTACTTC
TRBV12-3/TRBV12-4	16	NA	TRBJ2-6	NA	CASSSRILSGANVLTF	TGTGCCAGCAGTTCACGCATACTATCTGGGGCCAACGTCCTGACTTTC
TRBV6-2/TRBV6-3	12	NA	TRBJ2-1	NA	CASLAGTTEQFF	TGTGCCAGCCTTGCCGGAACCACTGAGCAGTTCTTC
TRBV5-4	16	few	TRBJ2-5	NA	CASSLEGGRAQETQYF	TGTGCCAGCAGCTTGGAGGGGGGCAGGGCCCAAGAGACCCAGTACTTC
TRBV29-1	15	many	TRBJ1-1	NA	CSVELFQGMNTEAFF	TGCAGCGTTGAGCTATTCCAGGGAATGAACACTGAAGCTTTCTTT
TRBV18	15	NA	TRBJ2-3	NA	CASSRERQSADTQYF	TGTGCCAGCTCACGGGAACGACAGAGCGCAGATACGCAGTATTTT
TRBV4-3	16	few	TRBJ2-3	NA	CASSQEVVSDTDTQYF	TGCGCCAGCAGCCAAGAGGTAGTGAGTGACACAGATACGCAGTATTTT
TRBV29-1	11	few	TRBJ2-7	NA	CSVLGLYEQYF	TGCAGCGTCCTAGGACTCTACGAGCAGTACTTC
TRBV12-3/TRBV12-4	14	NA	TRBJ2-7	NA	CASSLAGYAYEQYF	TGTGCCAGCAGTTTAGCAGGGTATGCCTACGAGCAGTACTTC
TRBV28	12	few	TRBJ2-7	NA	CASSSSKYEQYF	TGTGCCAGCAGCTCCTCAAAGTACGAGCAGTACTTC
TRBV2	14	NA	TRBJ2-5	TRBD2	CASRNSGAQETQYF	TGTGCCAGCAGAAATAGCGGGGCCCAAGAGACCCAGTACTTC
TRBV28	14	many	TRBJ2-1	NA	CASSSAGFYNEQFF	TGTGCCAGCAGTAGTGCGGGTTTTTACAATGAGCAGTTCTTC
TRBV6-6	16	few	TRBJ1-2	NA	CASSYLSVEGDYGYTF	TGTGCCAGCAGTTACCTGAGCGTGGAGGGGGACTATGGCTACACCTTC
TRBV6-4	11	few	TRBJ2-1	NA	CASRQNNEQFF	TGTGCCAGCAGACAAAACAATGAGCAGTTCTTC
TRBV6-2/TRBV6-3	13	many	TRBJ1-1	TRBD1	CASSLTGPTEAFF	TGTGCCAGCAGCTTGACAGGGCCCACTGAAGCTTTCTTT
TRBV18	13	many	TRBJ1-3	NA	CASSPAVGNTIYF	TGTGCCAGCTCACCGGCAGTAGGAAACACCATATATTTT
TRBV4-3	14	many	TRBJ2-3	NA	CASSQDRAQDTQYF	TGCGCCAGCAGCCAAGACCGGGCCCAAGATACGCAGTATTTT
TRBV21-1	15	many	TRBJ2-7	NA	CASSPRLDDSYEQYF	TGTGCCAGCAGCCCCCGCCTGGACGACTCCTACGAGCAGTACTTC
TRBV19	14	few	TRBJ1-6	NA	CASSDQDLGSPLHF	TGTGCCAGTAGCGACCAGGACCTGGGCTCGCCCCTCCACTTT
TRBV11-2	12	few	TRBJ2-3	NA	CASGQSTDTQYF	TGTGCCAGCGGACAGTCTACAGATACGCAGTATTTT
TRBV18	13	once	TRBJ2-7	TRBD2	CASSPGGDYVQYF	TGTGCCAGCTCACCGGGCGGGGACTACGTGCAGTACTTC
TRBV29-1	12	NA	TRBJ1-2	NA	CSVDVGSSGYTF	TGCAGCGTTGACGTGGGTTCGAGTGGCTACACCTTC
TRBV28	13	NA	TRBJ1-2	NA	CASKEWDGYGYTF	TGTGCCAGCAAAGAATGGGACGGGTATGGCTACACCTTC
TRBV12-3/TRBV12-4	15	few	TRBJ1-1	NA	CASSFGTSGATEAFF	TGTGCCAGCAGTTTCGGGACATCAGGGGCCACTGAAGCTTTCTTT
TRBV7-9	14	many	TRBJ2-2	NA	CASSQGVNTGELFF	TGTGCCAGCAGCCAAGGCGTGAACACCGGGGAGCTGTTTTTT
TRBV7-2	18	many	TRBJ2-3	NA	CASSLDIPLGHGRDTQYF	TGTGCCAGCAGCTTAGATATCCCCTTAGGACACGGACGAGATACGCAGTATTTT
TRBV7-9	12	few	TRBJ2-1	NA	CASSTDGNEQFF	TGTGCCAGCAGCACGGACGGCAATGAGCAGTTCTTC
TRBV12-3/TRBV12-4	14	many	TRBJ2-7	NA	CASSRKGGPYEQYF	TGTGCCAGCAGCCGGAAGGGGGGGCCCTACGAGCAGTACTTC
TRBV15	14	many	TRBJ2-1	NA	CATSRDRGADEQFF	TGTGCCACCAGCAGAGATAGAGGGGCGGATGAGCAGTTCTTC
TRBV18	17	few	TRBJ2-4	TRBD1	CASSPPAWDRGGNIQYF	TGTGCCAGCTCACCACCGGCGTGGGACAGGGGCGGAAACATTCAGTACTTC
TRBV20-1	15	few	TRBJ2-1	NA	CSARPTEGSYNEQFF	TGCAGTGCCCGACCCACCGAGGGCTCCTACAATGAGCAGTTCTTC
TRBV7-8	19	many	TRBJ1-1	TRBD1	CASSLVTGARISGSTEAFF	TGTGCCAGCAGCTTAGTGACAGGGGCCCGGATTTCAGGGAGTACTGAAGCTTTCTTT
TRBV19	15	many	TRBJ2-6	NA	CASSQLGSGANVLTF	TGTGCCAGTAGCCAATTGGGGTCAGGGGCCAACGTCCTGACTTTC
TRBV12-3/TRBV12-4	15	many	TRBJ2-1	NA	CASRMGPGVSNEQFF	TGTGCCAGCAGGATGGGACCGGGAGTAAGCAATGAGCAGTTCTTC
TRBV9	17	NA	TRBJ1-1	NA	CASSSQPAGEVNTEAFF	TGTGCCAGCAGCTCCCAGCCCGCAGGGGAAGTGAACACTGAAGCTTTCTTT
TRBV7-6	17	many	TRBJ2-1	TRBD2	CASSLARTSGDYNEQFF	TGTGCCAGCAGCTTAGCGCGGACTAGCGGGGACTACAATGAGCAGTTCTTC
TRBV12-3/TRBV12-4	14	NA	TRBJ2-1	NA	CASSSAPRGNEQFF	TGTGCCAGCAGTTCCGCTCCTCGGGGGAATGAGCAGTTCTTC
TRBV29-1	12	many	TRBJ2-3	NA	CSVEDLADTQYF	TGCAGCGTTGAAGATTTGGCAGATACGCAGTATTTT
TRBV29-1	16	many	TRBJ1-1	TRBD1	CSAGRGQGAMNTEAFF	TGCAGCGCGGGGAGGGGACAGGGGGCGATGAACACTGAAGCTTTCTTT
TRBV7-6	15	NA	TRBJ1-5	NA	CASSANSGAGTPQHF	TGTGCCAGCAGCGCTAATTCAGGGGCAGGGACGCCCCAGCATTTT
TRBV5-1	17	NA	TRBJ2-3	NA	CASSPRRGPRDEDTQYF	TGCGCCAGCAGCCCCCGGCGCGGTCCACGGGATGAAGATACGCAGTATTTT
TRBV7-2	15	many	TRBJ1-4	TRBD1	CASSGRTGFNEKLFF	TGTGCCAGCAGCGGGAGGACAGGCTTTAATGAAAAACTGTTTTTT